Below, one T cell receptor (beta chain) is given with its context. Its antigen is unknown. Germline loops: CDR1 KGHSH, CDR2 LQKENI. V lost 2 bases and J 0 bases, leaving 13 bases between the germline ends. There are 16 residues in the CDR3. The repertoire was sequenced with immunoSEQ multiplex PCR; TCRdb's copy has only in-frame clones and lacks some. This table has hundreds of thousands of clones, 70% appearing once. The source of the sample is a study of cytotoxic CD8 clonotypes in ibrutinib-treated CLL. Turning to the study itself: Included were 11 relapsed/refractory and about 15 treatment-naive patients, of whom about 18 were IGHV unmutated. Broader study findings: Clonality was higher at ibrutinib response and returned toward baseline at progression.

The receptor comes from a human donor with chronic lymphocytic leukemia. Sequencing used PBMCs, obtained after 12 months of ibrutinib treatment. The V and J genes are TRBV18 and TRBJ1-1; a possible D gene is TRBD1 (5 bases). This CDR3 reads CASSPSGWGMNTEAFF. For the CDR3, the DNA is TGTGCCAGCTCACCATCGGGGTGGGGGATGAACACTGAAGCTTTCTTT.